Listed here is a single TCR beta chain. This sample is drawn from a study of blood T cell repertoires in COVID-19. Study-level information: Samples taken during acute and convalescent COVID-19 were collected in the United States, Italy and Spain. The analysed material was cDNA or gDNA that came from T cells, B-cell-depleted T cells, or PBMCs.

Authors' methods: Researchers report that nucleated cell counts were estimated from reference gene primer amplification. The assay was immunoSEQ multiplex PCR, and TCRdb's table has in-frame clones only and misses some. V, J and clone size are taken as reported in that table, and D and trimming were inferred from the DNA itself. The table has fewer than 60,000 clones, about 87% seen once. CDR1 and CDR2 from the germline V gene are SGHDN and FVKESK. V was pared by 1 base and J by 0 bases, with 10 bases between. CDR3 length: 16 amino acids. This clonotype originated in a middle-aged man with acute or convalescent COVID-19. The sample was peripheral blood. This chain joins TRBV14 and TRBJ1-3; no reliable D call. This CDR3 reads CASSQVAGHSGNTIYF. The CDR3 nucleotides read TGTGCCAGCAGCCAAGTGGCAGGCCACTCTGGAAACACCATATATTTT.